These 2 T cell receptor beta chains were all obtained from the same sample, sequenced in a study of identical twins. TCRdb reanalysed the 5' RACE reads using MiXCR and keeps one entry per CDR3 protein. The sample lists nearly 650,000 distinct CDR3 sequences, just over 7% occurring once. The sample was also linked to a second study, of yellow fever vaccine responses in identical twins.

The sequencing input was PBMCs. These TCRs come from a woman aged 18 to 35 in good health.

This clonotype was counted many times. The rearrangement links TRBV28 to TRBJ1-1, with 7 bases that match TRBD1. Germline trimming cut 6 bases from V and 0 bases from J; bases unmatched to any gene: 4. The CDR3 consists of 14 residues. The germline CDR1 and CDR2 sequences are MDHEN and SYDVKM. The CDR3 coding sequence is TGTGCCAGCAGGTACAGGGGAGTGAACACTGAAGCTTTCTTT. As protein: CASRYRGVNTEAFF.

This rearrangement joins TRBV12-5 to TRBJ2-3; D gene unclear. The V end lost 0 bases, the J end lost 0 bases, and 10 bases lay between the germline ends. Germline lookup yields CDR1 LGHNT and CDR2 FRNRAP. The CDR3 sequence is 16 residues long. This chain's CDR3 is CASGLVGADSTDTQYF. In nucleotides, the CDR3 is TGTGCTAGTGGTTTGGTGGGTGCCGATAGCACAGATACGCAGTATTTT.